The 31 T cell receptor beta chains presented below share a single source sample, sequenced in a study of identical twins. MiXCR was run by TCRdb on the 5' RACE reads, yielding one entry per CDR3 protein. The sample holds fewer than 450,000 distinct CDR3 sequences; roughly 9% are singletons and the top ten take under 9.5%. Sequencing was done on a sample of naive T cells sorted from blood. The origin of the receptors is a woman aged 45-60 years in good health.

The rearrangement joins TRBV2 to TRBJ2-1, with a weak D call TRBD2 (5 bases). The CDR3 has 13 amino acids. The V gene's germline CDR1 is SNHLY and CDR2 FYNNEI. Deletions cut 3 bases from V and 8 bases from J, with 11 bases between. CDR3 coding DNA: TGTGCCAGCAGTGATGGCGCGGGCGATGAGCAGTTCTTC. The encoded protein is CASSDGAGDEQFF.

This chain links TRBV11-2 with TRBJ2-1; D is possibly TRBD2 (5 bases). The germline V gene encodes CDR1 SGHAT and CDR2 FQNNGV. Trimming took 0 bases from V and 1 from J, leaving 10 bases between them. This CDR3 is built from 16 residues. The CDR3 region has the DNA TGTGCCAGCAGCTTAGATCCCGACTATTCCTACAATGAGCAGTTCTTC. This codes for CASSLDPDYSYNEQFF.

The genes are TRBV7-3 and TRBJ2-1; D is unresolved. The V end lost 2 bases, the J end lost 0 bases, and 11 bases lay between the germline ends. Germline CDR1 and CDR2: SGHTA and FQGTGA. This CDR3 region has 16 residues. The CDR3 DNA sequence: TGTGCCAGCAGCTTATCCACACGGGCCTCCTACAATGAGCAGTTCTTC. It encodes CASSLSTRASYNEQFF.

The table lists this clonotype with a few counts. The CDR3 reads CASSAEGALYEQYV. The CDR3 nucleotides are TGTGCCAGCAGCGCCGAGGGGGCATTGTACGAGCAGTACGTC. The gene calls are TRBV6-6 and TRBJ2-7; TRBD1 aligns across 7 bases. Germline-derived CDR1 and CDR2 are MNHNY and SVGAGI (reference sequence). This CDR3 region has 14 residues. V shed 6 bases and J 4 bases; nucleotides not matched to a gene: 9.

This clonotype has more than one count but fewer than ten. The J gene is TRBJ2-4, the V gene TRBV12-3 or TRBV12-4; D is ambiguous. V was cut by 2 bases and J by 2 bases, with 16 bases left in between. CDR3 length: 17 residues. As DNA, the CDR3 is TGTGCCAGCAGTTTAATCTTAGCCGAGAGATCCAAAAACATTCAGTACTTC. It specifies CASSLILAERSKNIQYF.

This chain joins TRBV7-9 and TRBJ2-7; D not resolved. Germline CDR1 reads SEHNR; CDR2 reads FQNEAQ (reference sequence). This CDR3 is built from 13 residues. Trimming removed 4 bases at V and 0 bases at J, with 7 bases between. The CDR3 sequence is CASSSVISYEQYV. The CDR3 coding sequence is TGTGCCAGCAGCTCAGTTATCTCCTACGAGCAGTACGTC.

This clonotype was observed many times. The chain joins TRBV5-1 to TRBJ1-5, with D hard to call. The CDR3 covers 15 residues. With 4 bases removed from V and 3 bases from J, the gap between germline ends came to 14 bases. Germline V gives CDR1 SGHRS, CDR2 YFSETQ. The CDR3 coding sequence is TGCGCCAGCAGCCCTGAGGGCCAGTACAATCAGCCCCAGCATTTT. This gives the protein CASSPEGQYNQPQHF. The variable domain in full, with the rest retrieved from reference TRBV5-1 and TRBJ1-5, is KAGVTQTPRYLIKTRGQQVTLSCSPISGHRSVSWYQQTPGQGLQFLFEYFSETQRNKGNFPGRFSGRQFSNSRSEMNVSTLELGDSALYLCASSPEGQYNQPQHFGDGTRLSIL.

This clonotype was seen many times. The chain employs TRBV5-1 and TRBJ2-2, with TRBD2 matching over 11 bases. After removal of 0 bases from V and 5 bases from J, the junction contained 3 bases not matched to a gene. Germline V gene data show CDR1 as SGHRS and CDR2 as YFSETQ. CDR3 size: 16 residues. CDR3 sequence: CASSLELAGDTGELFF. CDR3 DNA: TGCGCCAGCAGCTTGGAACTAGCGGGAGATACCGGGGAGCTGTTTTTT.

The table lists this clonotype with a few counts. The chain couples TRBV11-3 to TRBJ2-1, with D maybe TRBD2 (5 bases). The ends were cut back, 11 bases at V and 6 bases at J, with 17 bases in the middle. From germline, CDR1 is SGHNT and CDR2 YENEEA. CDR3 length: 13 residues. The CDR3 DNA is TGTGCCTCTGTTCATCCACTAGTCAATGAGCAGTTCTTC. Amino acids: CASVHPLVNEQFF.

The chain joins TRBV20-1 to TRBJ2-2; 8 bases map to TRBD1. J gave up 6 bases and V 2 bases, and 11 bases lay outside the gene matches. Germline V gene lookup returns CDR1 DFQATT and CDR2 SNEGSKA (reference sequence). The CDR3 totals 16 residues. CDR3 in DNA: TGCAGTGCTAGACCCTTTGACAGGGGTCGGGCCGGGGAGCTGTTTTTT. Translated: CSARPFDRGRAGELFF.

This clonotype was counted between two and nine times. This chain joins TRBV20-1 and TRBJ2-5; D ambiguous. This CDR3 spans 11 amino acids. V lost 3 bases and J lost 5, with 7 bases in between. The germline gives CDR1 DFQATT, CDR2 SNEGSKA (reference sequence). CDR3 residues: CSASEMETQYF. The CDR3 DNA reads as TGCAGTGCTAGCGAAATGGAGACCCAGTACTTC.

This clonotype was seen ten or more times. The CDR3 bases are TGTGCCAGCAGCCAAGCCTATTCCGGGACTAGCAGGAATAATGAGCAGTTCTTC. Protein: CASSQAYSGTSRNNEQFF. The chain combines TRBV3-1 with TRBJ2-1, with TRBD2 identical over 9 bases. V was pared by 1 base and J by 7 bases, with 14 bases of the junction left unmatched. CDR3 length: 18 amino acids. Germline V gene data show CDR1 as LGHDT and CDR2 as YNNKEL (reference sequence).

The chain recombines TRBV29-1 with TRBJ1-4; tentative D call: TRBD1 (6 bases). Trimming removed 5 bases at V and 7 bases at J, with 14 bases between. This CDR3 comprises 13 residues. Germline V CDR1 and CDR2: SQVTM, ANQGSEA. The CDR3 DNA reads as TGCAGCGTTCTGGGGGGCCGGAGTGAAAAACTGTTTTTT. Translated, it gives CSVLGGRSEKLFF.

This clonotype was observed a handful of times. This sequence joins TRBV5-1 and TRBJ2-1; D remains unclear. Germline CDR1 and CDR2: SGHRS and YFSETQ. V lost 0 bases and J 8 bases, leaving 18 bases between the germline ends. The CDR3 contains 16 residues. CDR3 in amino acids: CASSLAVLGPGDEQFF. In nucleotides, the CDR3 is TGCGCCAGCAGCTTGGCCGTTTTAGGCCCTGGGGATGAGCAGTTCTTC. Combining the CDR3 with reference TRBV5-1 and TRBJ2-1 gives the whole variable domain KAGVTQTPRYLIKTRGQQVTLSCSPISGHRSVSWYQQTPGQGLQFLFEYFSETQRNKGNFPGRFSGRQFSNSRSEMNVSTLELGDSALYLCASSLAVLGPGDEQFFGPGTRLTVL.

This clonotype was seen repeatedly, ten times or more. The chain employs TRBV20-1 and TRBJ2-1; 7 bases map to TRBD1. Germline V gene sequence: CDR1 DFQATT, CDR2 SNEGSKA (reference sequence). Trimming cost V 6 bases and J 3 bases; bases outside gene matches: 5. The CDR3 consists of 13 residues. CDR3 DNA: TGCAGTGCCCAACGGACAGGCTACAATGAGCAGTTCTTC. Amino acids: CSAQRTGYNEQFF.

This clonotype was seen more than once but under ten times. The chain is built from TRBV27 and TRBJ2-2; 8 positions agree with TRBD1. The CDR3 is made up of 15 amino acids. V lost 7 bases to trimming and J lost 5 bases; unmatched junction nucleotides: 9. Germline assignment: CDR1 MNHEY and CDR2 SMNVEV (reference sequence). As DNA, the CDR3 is TGTGCCAGCACCTCAGGGGGCGTATGGACCGGGGAGCTGTTTTTT. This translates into CASTSGGVWTGELFF.

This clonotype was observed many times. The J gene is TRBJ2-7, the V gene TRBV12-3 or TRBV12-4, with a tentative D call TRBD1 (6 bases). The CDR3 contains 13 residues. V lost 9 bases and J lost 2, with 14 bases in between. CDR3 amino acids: CASARDTTYEQYF. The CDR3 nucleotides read TGTGCCAGTGCCCGGGACACCACCTACGAGCAGTACTTC.

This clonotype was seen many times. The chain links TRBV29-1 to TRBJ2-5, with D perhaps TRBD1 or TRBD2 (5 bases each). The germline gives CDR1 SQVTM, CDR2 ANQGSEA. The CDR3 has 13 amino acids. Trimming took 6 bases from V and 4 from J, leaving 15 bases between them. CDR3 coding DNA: TGCAGCGTAGGGACGCGGGCTGGAGAGACCCAGTACTTC. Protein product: CSVGTRAGETQYF.

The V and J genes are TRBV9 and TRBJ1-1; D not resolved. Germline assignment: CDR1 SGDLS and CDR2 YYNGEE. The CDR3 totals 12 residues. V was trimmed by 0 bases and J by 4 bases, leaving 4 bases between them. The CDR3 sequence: CASSVDRTEAFF. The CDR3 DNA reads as TGTGCCAGCAGCGTAGATCGCACTGAAGCTTTCTTT.

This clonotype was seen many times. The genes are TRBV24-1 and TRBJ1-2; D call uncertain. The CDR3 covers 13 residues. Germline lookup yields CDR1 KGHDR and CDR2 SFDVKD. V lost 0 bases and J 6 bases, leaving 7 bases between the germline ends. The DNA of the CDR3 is TGTGCCACCAGTGATTTGAGGAGAAATGGCTACACCTTC. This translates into CATSDLRRNGYTF.

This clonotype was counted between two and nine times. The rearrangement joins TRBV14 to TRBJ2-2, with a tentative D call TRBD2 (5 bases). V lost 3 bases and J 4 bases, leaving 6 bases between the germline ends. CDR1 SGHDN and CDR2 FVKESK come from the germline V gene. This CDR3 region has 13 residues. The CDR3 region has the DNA TGTGCCAGCAGCCACGGACTCACCGGGGAGCTGTTTTTT. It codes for CASSHGLTGELFF.

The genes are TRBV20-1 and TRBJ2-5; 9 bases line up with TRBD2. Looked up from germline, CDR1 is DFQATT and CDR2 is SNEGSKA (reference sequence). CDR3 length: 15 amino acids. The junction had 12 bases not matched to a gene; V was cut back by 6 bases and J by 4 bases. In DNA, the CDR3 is TGCAGTGCCCCCCCGGATAGCGGGAGTCGAGAGACCCAGTACTTC. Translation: CSAPPDSGSRETQYF.

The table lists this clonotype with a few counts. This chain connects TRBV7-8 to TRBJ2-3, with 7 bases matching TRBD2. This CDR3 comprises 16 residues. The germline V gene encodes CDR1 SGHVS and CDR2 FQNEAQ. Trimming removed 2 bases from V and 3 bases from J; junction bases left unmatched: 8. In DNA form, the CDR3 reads TGTGCCAGCAGCTTAAGTAGGGCGGGAGCTACAGATACGCAGTATTTT. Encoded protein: CASSLSRAGATDTQYF.

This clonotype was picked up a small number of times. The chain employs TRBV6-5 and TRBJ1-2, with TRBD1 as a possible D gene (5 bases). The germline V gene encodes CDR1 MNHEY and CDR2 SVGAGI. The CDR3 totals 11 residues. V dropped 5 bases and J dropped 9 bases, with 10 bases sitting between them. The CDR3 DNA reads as TGTGCCAGCAGTAGGGACGGAAGCTACACCTTC. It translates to CASSRDGSYTF.

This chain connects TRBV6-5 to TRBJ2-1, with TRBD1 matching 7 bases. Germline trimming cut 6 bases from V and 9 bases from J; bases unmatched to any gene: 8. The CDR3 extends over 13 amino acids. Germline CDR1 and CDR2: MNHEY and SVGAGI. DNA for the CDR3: TGTGCCAGCAGAGCATTTGACAGGGCTGAGCAGTTCTTC. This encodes CASRAFDRAEQFF.

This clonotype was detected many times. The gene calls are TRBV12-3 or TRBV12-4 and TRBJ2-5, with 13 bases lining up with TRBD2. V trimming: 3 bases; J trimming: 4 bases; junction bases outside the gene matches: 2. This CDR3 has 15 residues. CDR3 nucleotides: TGTGCCAGCAGTTTTACTAGCGGGAGGGCAGAGACCCAGTACTTC. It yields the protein CASSFTSGRAETQYF.

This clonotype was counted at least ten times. The CDR3 nucleotides are TGTGCCAGCAGTTCACCAGGGCTCAATGAGCAGTTCTTC. This encodes CASSSPGLNEQFF. V and J are TRBV28 and TRBJ2-1; D perhaps matches TRBD1 (5 bases). This CDR3 region has 13 residues. The germline CDR1 and CDR2 sequences are MDHEN and SYDVKM. V was trimmed by 4 bases and J by 6 bases, leaving 10 bases between them.

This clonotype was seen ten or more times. CDR3 in amino acids: CASTREANNEQFF. The CDR3 DNA is TGCGCCAGCACAAGGGAGGCGAACAATGAGCAGTTCTTC. The chain links TRBV5-1 to TRBJ2-1; the D gene is possibly TRBD2 (6 bases). This CDR3 comprises 13 residues. V shed 6 bases and J shed 5 bases, with 12 bases lying between them. The germline V gene encodes CDR1 SGHRS and CDR2 YFSETQ.

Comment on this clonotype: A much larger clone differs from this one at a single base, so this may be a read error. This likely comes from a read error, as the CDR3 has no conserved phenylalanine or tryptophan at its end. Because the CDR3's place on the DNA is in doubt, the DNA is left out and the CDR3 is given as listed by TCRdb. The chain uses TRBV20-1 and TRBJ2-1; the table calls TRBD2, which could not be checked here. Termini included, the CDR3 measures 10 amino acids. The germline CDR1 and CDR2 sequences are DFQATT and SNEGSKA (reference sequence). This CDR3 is CSARFGVSSP.

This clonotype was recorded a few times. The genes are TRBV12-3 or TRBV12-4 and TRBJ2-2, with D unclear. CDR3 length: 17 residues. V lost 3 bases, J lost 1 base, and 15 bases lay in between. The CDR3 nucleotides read TGTGCCAGCAGTTTTTCCCGGGCCCCGATGAACACCGGGGAGCTGTTTTTT. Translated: CASSFSRAPMNTGELFF.

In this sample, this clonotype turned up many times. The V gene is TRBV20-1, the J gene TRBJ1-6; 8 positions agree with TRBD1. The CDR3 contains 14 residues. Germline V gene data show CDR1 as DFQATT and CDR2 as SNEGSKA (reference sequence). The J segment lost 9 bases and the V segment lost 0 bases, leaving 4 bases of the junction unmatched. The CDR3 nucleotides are TGCAGTGCTAGAGACAGGGGGCGAAGTTCACCCCTCCACTTT. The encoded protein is CSARDRGRSSPLHF.